Listed below are T cell receptor beta chains from one sample, sequenced in a study of T cells in Graves' hyperthyroidism and ophthalmopathy. TCRdb ran MiXCR on the multiplex PCR reads and lists one entry per CDR3 protein. Seen here are over 550,000 distinct CDR3 sequences, over 15% observed once, and the top ten hold 18%. The sequenced material came from blood. Every receptor here comes from a woman in her late teens or twenties with Graves' hyperthyroidism. Both conserved end residues are part of each CDR3. D genes are given only for firm matches. Clone size is not always given. Where it is, it says once, few, many or a class for expanded clones.

clone size: few; D gene: TRBD2; V gene: TRBV4-1; J gene: TRBJ2-7; CDR3 protein: CASSPPTSGTYEQYF; CDR3 DNA: TGCGCCAGCAGCCCACCGACTAGCGGAACCTACGAGCAGTACTTC
clone size: .; D gene: TRBD2; V gene: TRBV11-2; J gene: TRBJ2-1; CDR3 protein: CASSSRVGLAGADEQFF; CDR3 DNA: TGTGCCAGCAGCTCGCGCGTGGGACTAGCGGGGGCAGATGAGCAGTTCTTC
clone size: few; D gene: .; V gene: TRBV19; J gene: TRBJ1-1; CDR3 protein: CASSIDRPDTRGEAFF; CDR3 DNA: TGTGCCAGTAGTATAGATCGTCCAGATACAAGGGGTGAAGCTTTCTTT
clone size: .; D gene: .; V gene: TRBV10-1; J gene: TRBJ2-3; CDR3 protein: CASSGLPSTDTQYF; CDR3 DNA: TGCGCCAGCTCGGGGCTACCTAGCACAGATACGCAGTATTTT
clone size: many; D gene: .; V gene: TRBV7-9; J gene: TRBJ2-5; CDR3 protein: CASSLAPKTQYF; CDR3 DNA: TGTGCCAGCAGCTTAGCTCCAAAGACCCAGTACTTC
clone size: .; D gene: .; V gene: TRBV29-1; J gene: TRBJ2-7; CDR3 protein: CSASPLGPYEQYF; CDR3 DNA: TGCAGCGCCTCCCCTTTGGGGCCCTACGAGCAGTACTTC
clone size: many; D gene: .; V gene: TRBV5-1; J gene: TRBJ1-5; CDR3 protein: CASSLEGNSNQPQHF; CDR3 DNA: TGCGCCAGCAGCTTGGAGGGAAATAGCAATCAGCCCCAGCATTTT
clone size: once; D gene: .; V gene: TRBV7-9; J gene: TRBJ2-1; CDR3 protein: CASSLTYSNEQFF; CDR3 DNA: TGTGCCAGCAGCCTCACTTACTCGAATGAGCAGTTCTTC
clone size: many; D gene: TRBD2; V gene: TRBV7-2; J gene: TRBJ2-5; CDR3 protein: CASSLGGLAGVETQYF; CDR3 DNA: TGTGCCAGCAGCTTAGGGGGACTAGCGGGAGTAGAGACCCAGTACTTC
clone size: many; D gene: .; V gene: TRBV28; J gene: TRBJ2-3; CDR3 protein: CASSLGTGTDTQYF; CDR3 DNA: TGTGCCAGCAGTTTAGGGACTGGGACAGATACGCAGTATTTT
clone size: few; D gene: TRBD2; V gene: TRBV7-2; J gene: TRBJ2-1; CDR3 protein: CASSLGQTSGRGNEQFF; CDR3 DNA: TGTGCCAGCAGCTTAGGCCAGACTAGCGGGAGAGGTAATGAGCAGTTCTTC
clone size: few; D gene: TRBD2; V gene: TRBV20-1; J gene: TRBJ2-5; CDR3 protein: CSAREASGASRTQYF; CDR3 DNA: TGCAGTGCTAGAGAGGCTAGCGGGGCTTCCCGGACCCAGTACTTC
clone size: .; D gene: .; V gene: TRBV28; J gene: TRBJ1-2; CDR3 protein: CASVARGDIYGYTF; CDR3 DNA: TGTGCCAGCGTTGCCAGGGGCGACATCTATGGCTACACCTTC
clone size: many; D gene: .; V gene: TRBV7-7; J gene: TRBJ2-3; CDR3 protein: CASSLDSGTDTQYF; CDR3 DNA: TGTGCTAGCAGCTTAGACTCGGGCACAGATACGCAGTATTTT
clone size: few; D gene: TRBD2; V gene: TRBV6-1; J gene: TRBJ2-7; CDR3 protein: CASRASGLPYEQYF; CDR3 DNA: TGTGCCAGCAGGGCTAGCGGGTTACCCTACGAGCAGTACTTC
clone size: few; D gene: TRBD1; V gene: TRBV20-1; J gene: TRBJ2-5; CDR3 protein: CSARDLRVGGAETQYF; CDR3 DNA: TGCAGTGCTAGAGACCTCAGGGTAGGGGGCGCGGAGACCCAGTACTTC
clone size: .; D gene: TRBD2; V gene: TRBV9; J gene: TRBJ2-3; CDR3 protein: CASTAAGGPTDTQYF; CDR3 DNA: TGTGCCAGCACCGCAGCGGGAGGCCCCACAGATACGCAGTATTTT
clone size: .; D gene: TRBD2; V gene: TRBV19; J gene: TRBJ2-4; CDR3 protein: CASSTGGTDIQYF; CDR3 DNA: TGTGCCAGTAGTACGGGGGGGACGGACATTCAGTACTTC
clone size: few; D gene: TRBD1; V gene: TRBV12-3/TRBV12-4; J gene: TRBJ1-4; CDR3 protein: CASSFGDRNEKLFF; CDR3 DNA: TGTGCCAGCAGTTTCGGGGACAGGAACGAAAAACTGTTTTTT
clone size: many; D gene: .; V gene: TRBV20-1; J gene: TRBJ2-3; CDR3 protein: CSASLTSYTQYF; CDR3 DNA: TGCAGTGCTTCCCTGACGAGCTATACGCAGTATTTT
clone size: once; D gene: TRBD2; V gene: TRBV20-1; J gene: TRBJ2-7; CDR3 protein: CSAREIGKSSYEQYF; CDR3 DNA: TGCAGTGCGCGGGAGATAGGGAAGAGCTCCTACGAGCAGTACTTC
clone size: .; D gene: .; V gene: TRBV7-2; J gene: TRBJ2-2; CDR3 protein: CASSWQGSNTGELFF; CDR3 DNA: TGTGCCAGCAGCTGGCAGGGGTCTAACACCGGGGAGCTGTTTTTT
clone size: few; D gene: .; V gene: TRBV19; J gene: TRBJ2-7; CDR3 protein: CASSNPTPSYEQYF; CDR3 DNA: TGTGCCAGTAGTAACCCGACACCCTCCTACGAGCAGTACTTC
clone size: few; D gene: .; V gene: TRBV20-1; J gene: TRBJ1-2; CDR3 protein: CSAFSGGRNYGYTF; CDR3 DNA: TGCAGTGCTTTTTCCGGGGGGCGAAACTATGGCTACACCTTC
clone size: .; D gene: .; V gene: TRBV6-1; J gene: TRBJ1-2; CDR3 protein: CASLGVLGAPGDYGYTF; CDR3 DNA: TGTGCCAGCTTAGGGGTCCTTGGGGCTCCGGGAGACTATGGCTACACCTTC
clone size: few; D gene: TRBD2; V gene: TRBV2; J gene: TRBJ2-7; CDR3 protein: CASSRLAGNEQYF; CDR3 DNA: TGTGCCAGCAGTCGGCTAGCGGGAAACGAGCAGTACTTC
clone size: .; D gene: TRBD1; V gene: TRBV18; J gene: TRBJ2-7; CDR3 protein: CASSYRDRGSYEQYF; CDR3 DNA: TGTGCCAGCTCATACCGGGACAGGGGTTCCTACGAGCAGTACTTC
clone size: many; D gene: TRBD2; V gene: TRBV5-1; J gene: TRBJ2-3; CDR3 protein: CASSYGGGPFTQTSQYF; CDR3 DNA: TGCGCCAGCAGCTACGGCGGGGGGCCCTTCACACAGACGTCGCAGTATTTT
clone size: many; D gene: .; V gene: TRBV12-3/TRBV12-4; J gene: TRBJ1-5; CDR3 protein: CASSLVGPQGSSNQPQHF; CDR3 DNA: TGTGCCAGCAGTTTAGTTGGCCCACAGGGTTCGAGCAATCAGCCCCAGCATTTT
clone size: many; D gene: TRBD2; V gene: TRBV20-1; J gene: TRBJ2-3; CDR3 protein: CSAPWGGVTDTQYF; CDR3 DNA: TGCAGTGCACCTTGGGGGGGGGTGACAGATACGCAGTATTTT
clone size: .; D gene: .; V gene: TRBV6-5; J gene: TRBJ1-1; CDR3 protein: CASNYVNTEAFF; CDR3 DNA: TGTGCCAGCAATTACGTGAACACTGAAGCTTTCTTT
clone size: few; D gene: .; V gene: TRBV9; J gene: TRBJ1-4; CDR3 protein: CASSVQDGNEKLFF; CDR3 DNA: TGTGCCAGCAGCGTCCAGGACGGTAATGAAAAACTGTTTTTT
clone size: many; D gene: .; V gene: TRBV20-1; J gene: TRBJ2-7; CDR3 protein: CSATQGPNAYEQYF; CDR3 DNA: TGCAGTGCTACGCAGGGGCCAAACGCCTACGAGCAGTACTTC
clone size: .; D gene: .; V gene: TRBV5-1; J gene: TRBJ2-2; CDR3 protein: CASSTGPRQFTGELFF; CDR3 DNA: TGCGCCAGCAGCACAGGACCCCGACAGTTCACCGGGGAGCTGTTTTTT
clone size: .; D gene: .; V gene: TRBV19; J gene: TRBJ2-1; CDR3 protein: CASSNRGYRDEQFF; CDR3 DNA: TGTGCCAGTAGTAATCGGGGTTACCGAGATGAGCAGTTCTTC
clone size: .; D gene: .; V gene: TRBV7-9; J gene: TRBJ2-1; CDR3 protein: CASSLSLGDLGKQFF; CDR3 DNA: TGTGCCAGCAGCTTATCACTAGGGGATTTGGGTAAGCAGTTCTTC
clone size: many; D gene: .; V gene: TRBV10-3; J gene: TRBJ2-1; CDR3 protein: CAISESRQGGNNEQFF; CDR3 DNA: TGTGCCATCAGTGAGTCACGGCAGGGTGGGAACAATGAGCAGTTCTTC
clone size: few; D gene: TRBD1; V gene: TRBV29-1; J gene: TRBJ2-7; CDR3 protein: CSVLTGQSYEQYF; CDR3 DNA: TGCAGCGTTCTGACAGGGCAAAGCTACGAGCAGTACTTC
clone size: many; D gene: .; V gene: TRBV28; J gene: TRBJ1-6; CDR3 protein: CASSSQTGYYSPLHF; CDR3 DNA: TGTGCCAGCAGTTCACAAACAGGGTACTATTCACCCCTCCACTTT
clone size: many; D gene: TRBD2; V gene: TRBV3-1; J gene: TRBJ2-5; CDR3 protein: CASSQDQLAKTQYF; CDR3 DNA: TGTGCCAGCAGCCAAGATCAACTAGCGAAGACCCAGTACTTC
clone size: many; D gene: TRBD2; V gene: TRBV20-1; J gene: TRBJ2-1; CDR3 protein: CSLLRTSGFGNEQFF; CDR3 DNA: TGCAGTCTTCTTCGGACTAGCGGGTTTGGTAATGAGCAGTTCTTC
clone size: many; D gene: .; V gene: TRBV2; J gene: TRBJ2-1; CDR3 protein: CASTGGDYNEQFF; CDR3 DNA: TGTGCCAGCACCGGGGGTGACTACAATGAGCAGTTCTTC
clone size: few; D gene: .; V gene: TRBV4-1; J gene: TRBJ2-3; CDR3 protein: CASSQVKGADTQYF; CDR3 DNA: TGCGCCAGCAGCCAAGTTAAAGGAGCAGATACGCAGTATTTT
clone size: .; D gene: TRBD2; V gene: TRBV19; J gene: TRBJ2-1; CDR3 protein: CASSITSGRDEQFF; CDR3 DNA: TGTGCCAGTAGTATAACTAGCGGGAGGGACGAGCAGTTCTTC
clone size: .; D gene: .; V gene: TRBV7-2; J gene: TRBJ1-2; CDR3 protein: CASSLGNEGYTF; CDR3 DNA: TGTGCCAGCAGCTTGGGCAACGAGGGCTACACCTTC
clone size: few; D gene: .; V gene: TRBV20-1; J gene: TRBJ2-1; CDR3 protein: CSARDRTTRSYNEQFF; CDR3 DNA: TGCAGTGCTAGAGATCGTACAACTCGCTCCTACAATGAGCAGTTCTTC
clone size: few; D gene: TRBD2; V gene: TRBV5-1; J gene: TRBJ2-3; CDR3 protein: CASSLTGLARHSTDTQYF; CDR3 DNA: TGCGCCAGCAGCTTAACTGGACTAGCGAGACATAGCACAGATACGCAGTATTTT
clone size: few; D gene: .; V gene: TRBV24-1; J gene: TRBJ1-5; CDR3 protein: CATSDPSAPLNQPQHF; CDR3 DNA: TGTGCCACCAGTGACCCCTCAGCACCTCTTAATCAGCCCCAGCATTTT
clone size: many; D gene: TRBD2; V gene: TRBV3-1; J gene: TRBJ2-3; CDR3 protein: CASSPRPGLASDTQYF; CDR3 DNA: TGTGCCAGCAGCCCCCGTCCGGGACTAGCTTCAGATACGCAGTATTTT
clone size: once; D gene: TRBD1; V gene: TRBV28; J gene: TRBJ1-2; CDR3 protein: CASSSRTGGRFGYTF; CDR3 DNA: TGTGCCAGCAGTTCCCGGACAGGGGGCAGGTTTGGCTACACCTTC
clone size: few; D gene: .; V gene: TRBV15; J gene: TRBJ1-1; CDR3 protein: CATSSRDFGTEAFF; CDR3 DNA: TGTGCCACCAGCAGCAGGGACTTCGGCACTGAAGCTTTCTTT
clone size: many; D gene: .; V gene: TRBV12-3/TRBV12-4; J gene: TRBJ1-1; CDR3 protein: CASSPGGGSTEAFF; CDR3 DNA: TGTGCCAGCAGTCCTGGGGGGGGCTCCACTGAAGCTTTCTTT
clone size: many; D gene: TRBD1; V gene: TRBV28; J gene: TRBJ1-5; CDR3 protein: CASRQGTGGNQPQHF; CDR3 DNA: TGTGCCAGCAGACAAGGGACAGGCGGCAATCAGCCCCAGCATTTT
clone size: few; D gene: .; V gene: TRBV7-9; J gene: TRBJ1-4; CDR3 protein: CASTPSATNEKLFF; CDR3 DNA: TGTGCCAGCACCCCGTCGGCAACTAATGAAAAACTGTTTTTT
clone size: few; D gene: .; V gene: TRBV30; J gene: TRBJ1-1; CDR3 protein: CAWTSLNAEAFF; CDR3 DNA: TGTGCCTGGACGAGTCTGAACGCTGAAGCTTTCTTT